Below are 10 T cell receptor beta chains sequenced from a single sample in a study of T cell changes during pregnancy in multiple sclerosis. The protocol was immunoSEQ multiplex PCR, while the TCRdb copy is restricted to in-frame clones and leaves out a portion. The repertoire includes fewer than 95,000 clones, 90% to 95% of them detected once, and 2.2% sits in the top ten. This sample comprised peripheral blood, obtained in the third trimester of pregnancy. Receptors were obtained from a female donor with multiple sclerosis, enrolled in a pregnancy study.

J is TRBJ2-7 and V is TRBV19; 8 nucleotides line up with TRBD1. CDR1 and CDR2 from the germline V gene are LNHDA and SQIVND (reference sequence). This CDR3 has 15 amino acids. Unmatched junction bases numbered 9, after V lost 6 bases and J lost 2 bases. CDR3 nucleotide sequence: TGTGCCAGTAGCTATACGGGGACAGGAGCCTACGAGCAGTACTTC. Protein sequence: CASSYTGTGAYEQYF.

This chain joins TRBV28 and TRBJ2-1, with 8 nucleotides matching TRBD2. CDR3 length: 15 amino acids. Germline V gene data show CDR1 as MDHEN and CDR2 as SYDVKM. J was trimmed by 6 bases and V by 3 bases; bases with no gene match: 7. CDR3 in DNA: TGTGCCAGCAGTTTCGAGCGGGAGAGGTTCAATGAGCAGTTCTTC. This translates into CASSFERERFNEQFF.

The chain joins TRBV11-2 to TRBJ2-7, with TRBD2 as a possible D gene (5 bases). The V gene lost 3 bases and the J gene lost 2 bases, with 11 bases spanning the gap. Per the germline V gene, CDR1 is SGHAT and CDR2 is FQNNGV. The CDR3 is 14 amino acids. The CDR3 region is CASSLGGPAYEQYF. DNA for the CDR3: TGTGCCAGCAGCTTGGGCGGGCCAGCCTACGAGCAGTACTTC.

The chain carries TRBV9 and TRBJ2-5; TRBD2 matches 14 bases. With V trimmed by 3 bases and J by 5 bases, 9 bases remained unmatched. The CDR3 spans 17 residues. Germline V gene sequence: CDR1 SGDLS, CDR2 YYNGEE. The chain's CDR3 is CASSEDWTSGRKETQYF. CDR3 DNA: TGTGCCAGCAGCGAAGATTGGACTAGCGGGAGGAAGGAGACCCAGTACTTC.

The V and J genes are TRBV5-8 and TRBJ2-2; 8 nucleotides line up with TRBD2. Germline CDR1 SGHTS, CDR2 YDEGEE. CDR3 length: 15 residues. The junction had 4 bases not matched to a gene; V was cut back by 2 bases and J by 4 bases. DNA of the CDR3: TGTGCCAGCAGCTTAGGCGGGAGGTCCACCGGGGAGCTGTTTTTT. This encodes CASSLGGRSTGELFF.

This rearrangement joins TRBV28 to TRBJ1-2; a possible D gene is TRBD1 (5 bases). V was cut by 6 bases and J by 8 bases, with 13 bases left in between. Germline CDR1 is MDHEN and CDR2 is SYDVKM. The CDR3 spans 12 residues. CDR3 DNA sequence: TGTGCCAGCAGCCCTAGCGGGGCAGGCTACACCTTC. Translation gives CASSPSGAGYTF.

This clone showed up just a few times. The chain employs TRBV6-6 and TRBJ2-1; D possibly corresponds to TRBD1 (6 bases). CDR1 is MNHNY, CDR2 SVGAGI, per germline (reference sequence). V was clipped by 6 bases and J by 3 bases, with 9 bases between them. The CDR3 extends over 13 amino acids. The CDR3 DNA reads as TGTGCCAGCAGCCTGACAGGCTACAATGAGCAGTTCTTC. This gives the protein CASSLTGYNEQFF.

CDR3 DNA: TGTGCCAGCACCCATGGGGGCCTTTGGACCGAGCAGTACTTC. Protein: CASTHGGLWTEQYF. The chain carries TRBV5-8 and TRBJ2-7; possible D gene TRBD1, 6 bases. CDR1 and CDR2 from the germline V gene are SGHTS and YDEGEE. The V and J ends lost 6 bases and 6 bases respectively, with 19 bases between them. The CDR3 loop spans 14 amino acids.

This clone came up once. The V and J genes are TRBV7-9 and TRBJ2-1; D might be TRBD2 (6 bases). The germline V gene encodes CDR1 SEHNR and CDR2 FQNEAQ (reference sequence). This CDR3 is 15 amino acids long. The V end was cut by 5 bases, the J end by 7 bases, with 18 bases between. CDR3 amino acids: CASSAEAGSLNEQFF. CDR3 nucleotide sequence: TGTGCCAGCAGCGCAGAGGCGGGATCTCTGAATGAGCAGTTCTTC. The full variable domain, with the rest looked up from reference TRBV7-9 and TRBJ2-1, is DTGVSQNPRHKITKRGQNVTFRCDPISEHNRLYWYRQTLGQGPEFLTYFQNEAQLEKSRLLSDRFSAERPKGSFSTLEIQRTEQGDSAMYLCASSAEAGSLNEQFFGPGTRLTVL.

V is TRBV28 and J is TRBJ2-7; 10 bases are shared with TRBD1. This CDR3 spans 15 amino acids. CDR1 and CDR2 from the germline V gene are MDHEN and SYDVKM. J lost 4 bases, V lost 2 bases, and 5 bases had no gene match. The CDR3, as DNA: TGTGCCAGCAGTTTAACCGGGACAGGGGTGTACGAGCAGTACTTC. Its translation: CASSLTGTGVYEQYF.